This T cell receptor (beta chain) was found in a study of T cell repertoires in cytomegalovirus infection. Study details: The authors relied on CMV epitopes, both recently identified HLA-C-restricted and well-studied HLA-B-restricted. Matching HLA type and CMV infection were both indicated by public TCR beta signatures.

TCRdb reprocessed the reads with MiXCR, giving one entry per CDR3 protein. There are 700,000 to 900,000 distinct CDR3 sequences in the sample; 25% to 35% occur only once, and roughly 13% lies in the top ten. Study-level results: Cumulative public TCR beta family frequency identified carriers of CMV plus the relevant HLA. HLA-C-restricted CMV clonotypes gave the most frequent clonotype in two of eight donors.

As concerns this clonotype: Its target is not known.

V lost 5 bases, J lost 1 base, and 16 bases lay in between. The CDR3 totals 16 residues. From germline, CDR1 is MNHEY and CDR2 SVGAGI. The specimen comprised cultured CD8+ T cells from PBMCs, sampled from culture after CMV antigen stimulation. This chain uses TRBV6-5 with TRBJ2-3, with D perhaps matching TRBD2 (6 bases). This TCR came from a human donor in good health (CMV status not recorded). Some clones in this sample may be carry-over from other donors' samples. The CDR3 bases are TGTGCCAGCAGTCCCTGGGTAGCGGAGCGCACAGATACGCAGTATTTT. Translating it yields CASSPWVAERTDTQYF.